What follows is one T cell receptor (beta chain) and its context. These data come from a study of T cells after yellow fever vaccination. TCRdb independently ran MiXCR on the 5' RACE reads; one entry per CDR3 protein. The table has 450,000 to 600,000 distinct CDR3 sequences, around 17% seen once. Trimming cost V 4 bases and J 2 bases; bases outside gene matches: 2. There are 14 residues in the CDR3. Looked up from germline, CDR1 is SGHTA and CDR2 is FQGNSA. The clonotype was recovered from a man between 18 and 29 years old who received the YFV17D yellow fever vaccine. The specimen comprised PBMCs, sampled 5 to 6 days after the first yellow fever vaccination. The rearrangement joins TRBV7-2 to TRBJ1-5; 7 nucleotides agree with TRBD1. In nucleotides, the CDR3 is TGTGCCAGCAGCTATACAGGGGGCAATCAGCCCCAGCATTTT. Its translation is CASSYTGGNQPQHF.